Sequencing of this T cell receptor (beta chain) was carried out in a study of blood T cell repertoires in COVID-19. TCRdb's copy holds only in-frame clones and misses some; the assay was immunoSEQ multiplex PCR. Here the sample spans 100,000 to 150,000 clones, about four fifths being singletons. CDR3 length: 14 amino acids. After removal of 5 bases from V and 3 bases from J, the junction contained 5 bases not matched to a gene. The germline CDR1 and CDR2 sequences are MNHEY and SVGAGI. This sequence originates from a man in his thirties or forties with COVID-19, enrolled during active disease. Sequencing input: peripheral blood. The V and J genes are TRBV6-5 and TRBJ2-7; 9 bases map to TRBD1. CDR3 sequence: CASSRDRAFYEQYF. DNA for the CDR3: TGTGCCAGCAGTCGGGACAGGGCTTTCTACGAGCAGTACTTC.